This is a list of T cell receptor beta chains from one sample in a study of T cell responses to AZD1222 COVID-19 vaccine. Using immunoSEQ multiplex PCR, the repertoire was profiled, and TCRdb retains in-frame clones only, with some absent. The table has 120,000 or so clones, roughly 89% seen once. The specimen was peripheral blood, collected 28 days after the second AZD1222 dose. The origin of the receptors is an adult who received the AZD1222 COVID-19 vaccine. Both conserved end residues are part of each CDR3. The order of the fields is J gene, D gene, V gene, CDR3 protein. A D gene is named only where the DNA matches it firmly.

>TRBJ2-1|-|TRBV19
CASSVGSRLYNEQFF
>TRBJ2-5|TRBD2|TRBV7-9
CASSTRTSSIGPQETQYF
>TRBJ1-2|TRBD1|TRBV28
CASSFSGTGVDYGYTF
>TRBJ2-1|-|TRBV10-3
CAISESAGQFYNEQFF
>TRBJ2-5|TRBD2|TRBV9
CASSQGLAGGLAYF
>TRBJ2-2|-|TRBV29-1
CSVGVENTGELFF
>TRBJ2-3|-|TRBV9
CASSVGGRADTQYF
>TRBJ2-1|-|TRBV11-3
CASSPLTDYNEQFF
>TRBJ1-2|TRBD1|TRBV19
CASSDSRGTSNYGYTF
>TRBJ2-1|-|TRBV24-1
CATSDSSAQSYNEQFF
>TRBJ2-7|-|TRBV9
CASSVDGGTSYEQYF
>TRBJ2-5|-|TRBV9
CASSEGSRQPKETQYF
>TRBJ2-1|-|TRBV11-3
CASSRSASSYNEQFF
>TRBJ1-6|-|TRBV6-2/TRBV6-3
CASSYDGGGAYSPLHF
>TRBJ2-3|TRBD2|TRBV28
CASSLGLAGDTDTQYF
>TRBJ2-5|-|TRBV28
CASSTGWRETQYF
>TRBJ2-1|TRBD1|TRBV3-1/TRBV3-2
CASSQDPRTGGNEQFF
>TRBJ2-7|-|TRBV11-2
CASSFRGMFQYEQYF
>TRBJ2-6|-|TRBV2
CASSDRVNVLTF
>TRBJ1-2|-|TRBV4-1
CASSQVPGPYYGYTF
>TRBJ2-7|TRBD1|TRBV28
CASSWTGTYEQYF
>TRBJ2-7|-|TRBV7-2
CASSPTGYIVGEQYF